This TCR beta chain was captured in a study of T cells after yellow fever vaccination. Study-level results: Post-booster repertoires contained most primary-vaccination clones again (almost 97% CD4, over 70% CD8).

Synthesis of TCR cDNA relied on 5'RACE template switching, which attached a universal primer site and UMIs. TCRdb analysed the 5' RACE reads with MiXCR anew, one entry per CDR3 protein. The sample shows 500,000 to 650,000 distinct CDR3 sequences, roughly 12% of them seen only once. This clonotype occurred many times. No antigen is known for it. Trimming shortened V by 5 bases and J by 5 bases, and 10 bases separated the two germline ends. The CDR3 sequence is 12 residues long. Germline assignment: CDR1 SGHRS and CDR2 YFSETQ. This specimen consisted of PBMCs, obtained on the day of the yellow fever booster vaccination. This TCR was sampled from a man between 25 and 39 years old who received the YFV17D yellow fever vaccine. V usage is TRBV5-1 and J usage is TRBJ2-5, with D unresolved. Written as DNA, the CDR3 is TGCGCCAGCAGGGAGCAAGGGGAGACCCAGTACTTC. It codes for CASREQGETQYF.